The clone carrying this T cell receptor beta chain was found a few times. This record comes from a study of blood T cell repertoires in COVID-19. The germline gives CDR1 SNHLY, CDR2 FYNNEI. V shed 2 bases, J shed 3 bases, and the junction held 6 bases outside the gene matches. The CDR3 runs to 15 residues. Only in-frame clones appear in the TCRdb table, and some are missing; sequencing was by immunoSEQ multiplex PCR. The sample lists around 31,000 clones, 80% to 90% occurring once. This clonotype was sampled from a human donor with active COVID-19. The donor label of this sample is uncertain. The J gene is TRBJ2-7, the V gene TRBV2, with 8 nucleotides matching TRBD2. Sequenced input: peripheral blood. The CDR3 spells CASSERGGPGYEQYF. The CDR3 coding sequence is TGTGCCAGCAGTGAACGGGGGGGTCCGGGCTACGAGCAGTACTTC. Full variable domain (rest looked up from reference TRBV2 and TRBJ2-7): EPEVTQTPSHQVTQMGQEVILRCVPISNHLYFYWYRQILGQKVEFLVSFYNNEISEKSEIFDDQFSVERPDGSNFTLKIRSTKLEDSAMYFCASSERGGPGYEQYFGPGTRLTVT.